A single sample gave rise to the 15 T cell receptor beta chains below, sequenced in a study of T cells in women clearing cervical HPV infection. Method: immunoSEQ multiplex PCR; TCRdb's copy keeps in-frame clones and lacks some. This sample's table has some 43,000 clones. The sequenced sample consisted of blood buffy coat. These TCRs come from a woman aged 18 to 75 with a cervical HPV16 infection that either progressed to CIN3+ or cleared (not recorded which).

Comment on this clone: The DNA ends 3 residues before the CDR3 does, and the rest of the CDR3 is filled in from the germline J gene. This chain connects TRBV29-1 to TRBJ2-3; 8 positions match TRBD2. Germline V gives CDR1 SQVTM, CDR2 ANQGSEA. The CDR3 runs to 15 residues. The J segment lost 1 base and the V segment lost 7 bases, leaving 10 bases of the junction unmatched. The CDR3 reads CSARWSSGGTDTQYF. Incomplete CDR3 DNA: TGCAGCGCCCGTTGGAGTAGCGGGGGCACAGATACG.

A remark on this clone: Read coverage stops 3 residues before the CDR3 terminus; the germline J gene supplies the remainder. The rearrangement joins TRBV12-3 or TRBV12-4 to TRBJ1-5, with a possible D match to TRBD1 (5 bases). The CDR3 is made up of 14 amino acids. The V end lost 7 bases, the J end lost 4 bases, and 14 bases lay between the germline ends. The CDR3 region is CASTKRGVNQPQHF. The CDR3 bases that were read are TGTGCCAGCACCAAGAGAGGGGTTAATCAGCCC.

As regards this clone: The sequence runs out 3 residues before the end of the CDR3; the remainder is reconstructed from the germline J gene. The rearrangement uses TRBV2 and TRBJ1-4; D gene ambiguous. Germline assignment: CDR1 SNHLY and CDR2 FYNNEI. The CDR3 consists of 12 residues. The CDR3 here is CASSGSGSPLFF. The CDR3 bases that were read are TGTGCCAGCTCGGGGTCTGGGTCACCA.

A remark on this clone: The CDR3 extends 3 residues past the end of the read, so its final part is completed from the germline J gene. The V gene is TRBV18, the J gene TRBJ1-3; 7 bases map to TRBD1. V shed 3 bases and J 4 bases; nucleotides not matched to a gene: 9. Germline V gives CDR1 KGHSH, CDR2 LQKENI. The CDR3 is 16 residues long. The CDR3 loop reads CASSPRQGSEGNTIYF. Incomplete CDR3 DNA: TGTGCCAGCTCACCGCGACAGGGTAGCGAAGGAAACACC.

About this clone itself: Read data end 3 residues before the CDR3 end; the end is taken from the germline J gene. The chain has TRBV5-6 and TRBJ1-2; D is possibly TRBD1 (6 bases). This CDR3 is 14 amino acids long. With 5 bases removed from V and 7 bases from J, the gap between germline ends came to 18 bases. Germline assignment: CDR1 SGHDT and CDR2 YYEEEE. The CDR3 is CASSPDSGDGGYTF. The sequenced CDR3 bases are TGTGCCAGCAGTCCTGATTCAGGGGATGGTGGC.

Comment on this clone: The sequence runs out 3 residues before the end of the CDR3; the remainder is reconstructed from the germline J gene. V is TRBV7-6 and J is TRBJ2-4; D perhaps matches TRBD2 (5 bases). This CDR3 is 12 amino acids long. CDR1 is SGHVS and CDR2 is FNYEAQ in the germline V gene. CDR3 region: CASSPLLGGQYF. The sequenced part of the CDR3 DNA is TGTGCCAGCAGCCCCCTACTAGGAGGT.

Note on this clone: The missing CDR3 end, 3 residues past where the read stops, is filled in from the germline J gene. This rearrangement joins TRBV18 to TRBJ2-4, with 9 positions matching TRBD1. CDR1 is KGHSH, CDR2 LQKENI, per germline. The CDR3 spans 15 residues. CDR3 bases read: TGTGCCAGCTCACCACCGGACAGGGGCGGCTATGGT. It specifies CASSPPDRGGYG. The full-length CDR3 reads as CASSPPDRGGYGQYF.

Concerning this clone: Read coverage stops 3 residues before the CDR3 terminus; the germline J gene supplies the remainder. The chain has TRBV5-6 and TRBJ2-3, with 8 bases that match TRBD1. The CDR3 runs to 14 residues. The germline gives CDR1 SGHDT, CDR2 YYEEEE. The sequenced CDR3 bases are TGTGCCAGCAGCTTGGGACAGGGGCAAGAGACG. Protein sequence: CASSLGQGQET. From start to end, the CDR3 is CASSLGQGQETQYF.

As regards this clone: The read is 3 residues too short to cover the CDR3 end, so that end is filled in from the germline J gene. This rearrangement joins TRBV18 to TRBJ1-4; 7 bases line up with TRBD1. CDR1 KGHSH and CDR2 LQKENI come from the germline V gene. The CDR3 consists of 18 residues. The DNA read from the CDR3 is TGTGCCAGCTCACCATCGACAGGGTATGGACCTGGGGCCAACGTA. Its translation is CASSPSTGYGPGANV. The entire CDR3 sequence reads CASSPSTGYGPGANVLFF.

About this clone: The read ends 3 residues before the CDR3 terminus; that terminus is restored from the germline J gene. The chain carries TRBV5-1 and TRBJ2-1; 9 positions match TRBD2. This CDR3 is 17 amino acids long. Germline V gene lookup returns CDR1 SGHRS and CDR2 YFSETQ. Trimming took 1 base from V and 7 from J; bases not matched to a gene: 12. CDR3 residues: CASSLPLAGVGGNEQFF. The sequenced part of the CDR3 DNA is TGCGCCAGCAGCTTGCCGTTAGCGGGGGTAGGAGGAAATGAG.

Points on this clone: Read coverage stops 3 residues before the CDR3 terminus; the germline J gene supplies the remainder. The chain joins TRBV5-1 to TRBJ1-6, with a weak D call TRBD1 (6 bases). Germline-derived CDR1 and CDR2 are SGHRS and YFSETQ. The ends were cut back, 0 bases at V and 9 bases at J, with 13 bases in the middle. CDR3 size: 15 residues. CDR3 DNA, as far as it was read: TGCGCCAGCAGCTTGGACGGAGACAGGACTTCACCC. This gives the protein CASSLDGDRTSP. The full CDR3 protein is CASSLDGDRTSPLHF.

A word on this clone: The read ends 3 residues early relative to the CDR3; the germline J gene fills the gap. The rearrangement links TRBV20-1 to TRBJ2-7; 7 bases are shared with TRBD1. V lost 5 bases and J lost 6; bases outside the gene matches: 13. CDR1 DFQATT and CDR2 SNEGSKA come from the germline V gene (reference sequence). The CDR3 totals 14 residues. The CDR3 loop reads CSAESRGLGREQYF. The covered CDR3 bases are TGCAGTGCTGAGTCAAGGGGGCTAGGGCGCGAG.

The CDR3: CASSLRVMNTEAFF. CDR3 DNA (partial): TGTGCCAGCAGCCTAAGGGTGATGAACACTGAA. The chain uses TRBV7-2 and TRBJ1-1; D uncertain. With the read ending 3 residues before the CDR3 end, the germline J gene is used to fill in that end. With 5 bases removed from V and 0 bases from J, the gap between germline ends came to 10 bases. The CDR3 contains 14 residues. CDR1 and CDR2 (germline): SGHTA, FQGNSA.

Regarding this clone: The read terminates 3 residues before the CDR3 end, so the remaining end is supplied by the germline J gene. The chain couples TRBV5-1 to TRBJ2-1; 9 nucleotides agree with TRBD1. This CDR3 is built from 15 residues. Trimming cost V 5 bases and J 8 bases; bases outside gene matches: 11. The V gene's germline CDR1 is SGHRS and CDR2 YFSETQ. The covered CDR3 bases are TGCGCCAGCAGACCTAGTCCCGGGACAGGGTATGAG. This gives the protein CASRPSPGTGYE. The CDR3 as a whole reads CASRPSPGTGYEQFF.

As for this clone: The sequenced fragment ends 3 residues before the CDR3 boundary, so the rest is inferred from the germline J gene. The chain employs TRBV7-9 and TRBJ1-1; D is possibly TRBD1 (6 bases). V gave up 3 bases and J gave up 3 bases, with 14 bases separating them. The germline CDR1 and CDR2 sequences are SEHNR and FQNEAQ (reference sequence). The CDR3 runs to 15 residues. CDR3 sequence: CASSFLGGMDTEAFF. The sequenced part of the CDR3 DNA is TGTGCCAGCAGCTTCCTAGGGGGAATGGACACTGAA.